This TCR beta chain was obtained from a study of T cells after yellow fever vaccination. This clonotype was recorded at least ten times. MiXCR, applied by TCRdb to the 5' RACE reads, yields one record per CDR3 protein. The repertoire holds some 250,000 distinct CDR3 sequences, with approximately 3.6% as singletons. The germline CDR1 and CDR2 sequences are DFQATT and SNEGSKA (reference sequence). CDR3 length: 16 residues. V lost 3 bases and J lost 1; bases outside the gene matches: 8. The source is a man aged 18-30 years who received the YFV17D yellow fever vaccine. The V and J genes are TRBV20-1 and TRBJ2-3, with TRBD2 matching 9 bases. Sequenced material: PBMCs, taken 15 days after the yellow fever booster vaccination. CDR3 residues: CSARDPASGGTDTQYF. The DNA for the CDR3 is TGCAGTGCTAGGGACCCGGCTAGCGGGGGCACAGATACGCAGTATTTT.